A single sample gave rise to the 6 T cell receptor beta chains below, sequenced in a study of blood T cell repertoires in COVID-19. Only in-frame clones appear in the TCRdb table, and some are missing; sequencing was by immunoSEQ multiplex PCR. This repertoire shows about 140,000 clones, around 86% found once; its top ten account for roughly 4%. The source material was PBMCs or T cells enriched from blood (not recorded which). The source is a man between 45 and 60 years old who had recovered from COVID-19.

This clone was counted a few times. The CDR3 sequence: CASSQDEVRTPEAFF. CDR3 nucleotides: TGTGCCAGCAGCCAAGATGAGGTCAGGACACCTGAAGCTTTCTTT. The rearrangement uses TRBV14 and TRBJ1-1, with D maybe TRBD1 (5 bases). Trimming took off 0 bases at V and 6 bases at J, with 14 bases between the two ends. CDR1 is SGHDN and CDR2 is FVKESK in the germline V gene. The CDR3 has 15 residues.

The chain is built from TRBV9 and TRBJ2-1, with TRBD1 matching 7 bases. The ends lost 4 bases at V and 5 bases at J; junction bases unmatched: 21. The CDR3 has 19 residues. CDR1 and CDR2 from the germline V gene are SGDLS and YYNGEE. The CDR3 sequence is CASSPSLTPGGRTHNEQFF. The CDR3 DNA is TGTGCCAGCAGCCCAAGCCTAACTCCAGGGGGTCGGACACACAATGAGCAGTTCTTC.

The chain combines TRBV18 with TRBJ2-7, with D perhaps TRBD1 (5 bases). V gave up 4 bases and J gave up 6 bases, with 13 bases separating them. The CDR3 totals 13 residues. Germline V gene data show CDR1 as KGHSH and CDR2 as LQKENI. The CDR3 reads CASSLGLQAEQYF. CDR3 DNA: TGTGCCAGCTCACTTGGGTTACAGGCCGAGCAGTACTTC.

The chain links TRBV7-6 to TRBJ2-3; TRBD2 is a possible D gene (6 bases). Trimming removed 1 base from V and 2 bases from J, with 10 bases in between. CDR1 is SGHVS, CDR2 FNYEAQ, per germline. The CDR3 spans 15 residues. In DNA, the CDR3 is TGTGCCAGCAGCTTAGGCGGGGCGATCACAGATACGCAGTATTTT. It yields the protein CASSLGGAITDTQYF.

This chain uses TRBV11-3 with TRBJ2-2, with 9 bases fitting TRBD1. After removal of 5 bases from V and 3 bases from J, the junction contained 7 bases not matched to a gene. Germline CDR1 and CDR2: SGHNT and YENEEA. This CDR3 spans 16 amino acids. CDR3 protein: CASSRTGGGYTGELFF. The CDR3 DNA follows: TGTGCCAGCAGCCGAACAGGGGGCGGGTACACCGGGGAGCTGTTTTTT.

The rearrangement links TRBV30 to TRBJ2-3; 14 bases match TRBD2. This CDR3 has 16 residues. Germline CDR1 is GTSNPN and CDR2 is SVGIG (reference sequence). With V trimmed by 2 bases and J by 8 bases, 9 bases remained unmatched. Here the CDR3 DNA reads TGTGCCTGGAGTTTGACGGGACTAGCGGGAGTTGGTACGCAGTATTTT. This sequence encodes CAWSLTGLAGVGTQYF.